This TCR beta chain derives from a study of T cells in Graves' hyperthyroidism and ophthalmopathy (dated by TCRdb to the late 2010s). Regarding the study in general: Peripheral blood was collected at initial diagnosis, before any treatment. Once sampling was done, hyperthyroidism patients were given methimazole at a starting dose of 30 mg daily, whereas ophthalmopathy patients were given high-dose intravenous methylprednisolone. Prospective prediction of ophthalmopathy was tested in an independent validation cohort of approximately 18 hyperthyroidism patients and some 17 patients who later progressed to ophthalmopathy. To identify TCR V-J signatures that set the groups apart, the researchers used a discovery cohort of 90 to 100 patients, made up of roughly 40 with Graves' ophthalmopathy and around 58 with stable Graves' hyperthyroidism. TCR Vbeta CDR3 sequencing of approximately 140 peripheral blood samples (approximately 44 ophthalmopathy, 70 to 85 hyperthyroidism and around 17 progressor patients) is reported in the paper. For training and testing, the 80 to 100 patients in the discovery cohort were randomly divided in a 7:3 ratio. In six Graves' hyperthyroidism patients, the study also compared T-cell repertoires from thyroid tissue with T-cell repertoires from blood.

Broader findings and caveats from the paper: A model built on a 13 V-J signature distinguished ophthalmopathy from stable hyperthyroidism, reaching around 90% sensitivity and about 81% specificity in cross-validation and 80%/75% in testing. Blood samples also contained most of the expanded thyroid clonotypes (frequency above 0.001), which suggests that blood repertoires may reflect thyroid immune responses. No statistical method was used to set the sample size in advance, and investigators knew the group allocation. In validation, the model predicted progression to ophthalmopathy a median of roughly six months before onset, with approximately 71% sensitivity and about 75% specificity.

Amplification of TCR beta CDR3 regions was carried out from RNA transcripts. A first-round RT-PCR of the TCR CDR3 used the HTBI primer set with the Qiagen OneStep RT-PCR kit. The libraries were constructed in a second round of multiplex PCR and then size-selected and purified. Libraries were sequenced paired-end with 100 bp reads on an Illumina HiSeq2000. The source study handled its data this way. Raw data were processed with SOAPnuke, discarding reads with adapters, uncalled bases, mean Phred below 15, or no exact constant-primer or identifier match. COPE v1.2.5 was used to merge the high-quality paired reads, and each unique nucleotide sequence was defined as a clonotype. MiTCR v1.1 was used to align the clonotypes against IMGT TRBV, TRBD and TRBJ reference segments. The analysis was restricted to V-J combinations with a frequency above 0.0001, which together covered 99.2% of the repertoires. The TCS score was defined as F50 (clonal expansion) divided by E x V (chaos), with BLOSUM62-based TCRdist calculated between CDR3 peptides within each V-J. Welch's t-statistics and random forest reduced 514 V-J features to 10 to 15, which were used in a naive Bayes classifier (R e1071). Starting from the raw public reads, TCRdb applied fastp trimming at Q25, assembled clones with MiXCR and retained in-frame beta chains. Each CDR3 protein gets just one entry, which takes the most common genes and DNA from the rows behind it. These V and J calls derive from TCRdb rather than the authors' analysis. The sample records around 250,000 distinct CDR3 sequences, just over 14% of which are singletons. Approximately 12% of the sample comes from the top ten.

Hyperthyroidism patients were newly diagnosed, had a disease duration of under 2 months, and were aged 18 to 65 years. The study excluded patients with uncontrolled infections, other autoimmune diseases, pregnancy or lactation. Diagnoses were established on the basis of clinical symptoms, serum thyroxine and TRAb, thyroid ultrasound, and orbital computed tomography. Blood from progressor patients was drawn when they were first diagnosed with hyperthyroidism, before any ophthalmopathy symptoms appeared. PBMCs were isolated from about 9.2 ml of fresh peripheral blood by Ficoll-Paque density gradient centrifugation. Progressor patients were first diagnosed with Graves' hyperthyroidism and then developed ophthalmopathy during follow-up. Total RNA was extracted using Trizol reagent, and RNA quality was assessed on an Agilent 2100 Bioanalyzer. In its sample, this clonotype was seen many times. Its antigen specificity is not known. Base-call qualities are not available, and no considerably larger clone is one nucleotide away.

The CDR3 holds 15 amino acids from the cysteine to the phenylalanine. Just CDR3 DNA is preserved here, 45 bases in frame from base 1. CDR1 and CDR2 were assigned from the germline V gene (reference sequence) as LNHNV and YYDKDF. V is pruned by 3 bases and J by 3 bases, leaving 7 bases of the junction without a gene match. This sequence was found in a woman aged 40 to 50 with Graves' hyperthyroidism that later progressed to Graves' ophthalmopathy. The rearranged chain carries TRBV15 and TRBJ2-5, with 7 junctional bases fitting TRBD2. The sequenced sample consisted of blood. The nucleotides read TGTGCCACCAGCAGCCCGGGAGGACTAGAAGAGACCCAGTACTTC. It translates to CATSSPGGLEETQYF.